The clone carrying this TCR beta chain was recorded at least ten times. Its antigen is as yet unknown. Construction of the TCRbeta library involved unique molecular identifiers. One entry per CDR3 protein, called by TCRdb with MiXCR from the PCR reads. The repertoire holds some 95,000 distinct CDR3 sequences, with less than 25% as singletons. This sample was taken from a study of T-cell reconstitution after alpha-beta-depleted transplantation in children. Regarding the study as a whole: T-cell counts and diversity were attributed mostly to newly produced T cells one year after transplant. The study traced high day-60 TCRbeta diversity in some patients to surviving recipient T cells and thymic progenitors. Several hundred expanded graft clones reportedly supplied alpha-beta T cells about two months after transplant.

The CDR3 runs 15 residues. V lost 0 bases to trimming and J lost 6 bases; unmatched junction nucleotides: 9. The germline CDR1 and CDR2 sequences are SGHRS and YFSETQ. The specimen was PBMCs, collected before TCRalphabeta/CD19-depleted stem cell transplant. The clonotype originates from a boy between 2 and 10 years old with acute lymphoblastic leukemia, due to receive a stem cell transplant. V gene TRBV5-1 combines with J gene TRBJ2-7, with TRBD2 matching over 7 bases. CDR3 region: CASSLGRREFGEQYF. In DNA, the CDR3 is TGCGCCAGCAGCTTGGGGCGGCGGGAGTTCGGCGAGCAGTACTTC. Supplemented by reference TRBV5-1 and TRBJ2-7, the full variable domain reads KAGVTQTPRYLIKTRGQQVTLSCSPISGHRSVSWYQQTPGQGLQFLFEYFSETQRNKGNFPGRFSGRQFSNSRSEMNVSTLELGDSALYLCASSLGRREFGEQYFGPGTRLTVT.